This T cell receptor (beta chain) was identified during a study of blood T cell repertoires in COVID-19. Background on the study: There were acute and convalescent COVID-19 samples, and they came from the United States, Italy and Spain. In each case, the material was cDNA or gDNA derived from T cells, B-cell-depleted T cells, or PBMCs.

As processed by the authors: Amplified reference gene primers provided the basis for estimating nucleated cell counts. Assay: immunoSEQ multiplex PCR; the TCRdb copy retains only in-frame clones and omits some. For V, J and clone size, that table is used; D and trimming come from the DNA. The table shows around 330,000 clones, with roughly 90% occurring only once. V was cut by 5 bases and J by 7 bases, with 12 bases left in between. The length of the CDR3 is 13 residues. Sequenced material: peripheral blood. The rearrangement uses TRBV12-3 or TRBV12-4 and TRBJ1-5, with D possibly being TRBD1 (5 bases). The clonotype was recovered from a woman aged 45-59 years with active or convalescent COVID-19. DNA for the CDR3: TGTGCCAGCAGTCTGGGGGGGTACCAGCCCCAGCATTTT. It is translated as CASSLGGYQPQHF.